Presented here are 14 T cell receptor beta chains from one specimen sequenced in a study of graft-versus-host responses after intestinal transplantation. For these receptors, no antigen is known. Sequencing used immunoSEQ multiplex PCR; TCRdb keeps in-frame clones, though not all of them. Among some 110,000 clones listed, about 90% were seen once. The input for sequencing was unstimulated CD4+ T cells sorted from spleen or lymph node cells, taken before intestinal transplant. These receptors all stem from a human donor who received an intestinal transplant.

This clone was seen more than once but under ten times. The CDR3 sequence: CASSLDINQPQHF. CDR3 nucleotides: TGTGCCAGCAGCTTAGACATCAATCAGCCCCAGCATTTT. This sequence joins TRBV7-6 and TRBJ1-5, with D unclear. The CDR3 length is 13 residues. Trimming cost V 1 base and J 3 bases, with 4 bases left between them. Per germline, CDR1 SGHVS and CDR2 FNYEAQ.

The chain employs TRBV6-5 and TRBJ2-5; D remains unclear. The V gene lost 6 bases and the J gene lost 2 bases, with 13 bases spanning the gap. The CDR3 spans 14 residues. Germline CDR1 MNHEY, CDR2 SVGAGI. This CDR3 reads CASSSLTGQETQYF. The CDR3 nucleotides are TGTGCCAGCAGCTCCCTGACTGGACAAGAGACCCAGTACTTC.

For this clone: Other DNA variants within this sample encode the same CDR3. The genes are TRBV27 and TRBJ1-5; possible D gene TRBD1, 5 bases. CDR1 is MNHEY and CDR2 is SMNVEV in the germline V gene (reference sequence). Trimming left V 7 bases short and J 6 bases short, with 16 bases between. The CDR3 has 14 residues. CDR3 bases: TGTGCCAGCAAGATCGGGGCCGGTGGTCAGCCCCAGCATTTT. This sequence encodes CASKIGAGGQPQHF.

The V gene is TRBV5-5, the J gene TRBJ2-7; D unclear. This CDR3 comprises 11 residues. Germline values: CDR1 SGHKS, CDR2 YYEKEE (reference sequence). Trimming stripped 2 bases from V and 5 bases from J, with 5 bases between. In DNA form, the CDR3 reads TGTGCCAGCAGCTTCCTCCACGAGCAGTACTTC. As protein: CASSFLHEQYF.

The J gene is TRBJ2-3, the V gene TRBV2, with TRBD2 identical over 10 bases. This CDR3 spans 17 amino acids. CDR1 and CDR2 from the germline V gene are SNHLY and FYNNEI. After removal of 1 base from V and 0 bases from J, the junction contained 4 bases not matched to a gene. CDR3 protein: CASSEERGGYSTDTQYF. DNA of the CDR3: TGTGCCAGCAGTGAAGAGCGGGGGGGTTATAGCACAGATACGCAGTATTTT.

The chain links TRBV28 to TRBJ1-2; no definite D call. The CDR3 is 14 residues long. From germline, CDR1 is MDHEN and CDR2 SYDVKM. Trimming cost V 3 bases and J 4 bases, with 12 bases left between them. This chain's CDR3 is CASSLSSFSYGYTF. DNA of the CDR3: TGTGCCAGCAGTTTGTCCTCTTTTAGCTATGGCTACACCTTC.

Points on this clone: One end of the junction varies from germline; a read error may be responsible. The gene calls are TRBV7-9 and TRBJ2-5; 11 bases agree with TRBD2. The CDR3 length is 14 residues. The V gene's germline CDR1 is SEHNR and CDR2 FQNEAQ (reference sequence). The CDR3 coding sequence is TGTGCCAGCAGCATAGCGGGAGGGGCGGAGACCCAGTACTTC. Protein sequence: CASSIAGGAETQYF. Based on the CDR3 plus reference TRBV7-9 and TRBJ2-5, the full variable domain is DTGVSQNPRHKITKRGQNVTFRCDPISEHNRLYWYRQTLGQGPEFLTYFQNEAQLEKSRLLSDRFSAERPKGSFSTLEIQRTEQGDSAMYLCASSIAGGAETQYFGPGTRLLVL.

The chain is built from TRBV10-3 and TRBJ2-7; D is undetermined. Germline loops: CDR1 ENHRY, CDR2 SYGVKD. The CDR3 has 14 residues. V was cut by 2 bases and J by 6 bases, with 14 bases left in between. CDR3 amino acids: CAISENPFMGEQYF. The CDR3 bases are TGTGCCATCAGTGAGAACCCGTTTATGGGCGAGCAGTACTTC.

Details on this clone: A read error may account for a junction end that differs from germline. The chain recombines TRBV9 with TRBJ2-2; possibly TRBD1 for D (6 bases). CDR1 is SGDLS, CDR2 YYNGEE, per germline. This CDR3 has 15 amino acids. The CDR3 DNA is TGTGCCAGCAGCGTGGGTCCTCGGGACACCGGGAAGCTGTTTTTT. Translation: CASSVGPRDTGKLFF. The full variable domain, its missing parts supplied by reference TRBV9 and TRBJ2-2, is DSGVTQTPKHLITATGQRVTLRCSPRSGDLSVYWYQQSLDQGLQFLIQYYNGEERAKGNILERFSAQQFPDLHSELNLSSLELGDSALYFCASSVGPRDTGKLFFGEGSRLTVL.

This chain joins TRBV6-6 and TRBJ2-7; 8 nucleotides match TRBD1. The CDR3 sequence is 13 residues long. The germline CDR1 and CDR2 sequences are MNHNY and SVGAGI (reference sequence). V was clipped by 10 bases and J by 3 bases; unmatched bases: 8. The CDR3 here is CATLGQGYYEQYF. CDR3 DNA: TGTGCCACCCTAGGACAGGGATACTACGAGCAGTACTTC.

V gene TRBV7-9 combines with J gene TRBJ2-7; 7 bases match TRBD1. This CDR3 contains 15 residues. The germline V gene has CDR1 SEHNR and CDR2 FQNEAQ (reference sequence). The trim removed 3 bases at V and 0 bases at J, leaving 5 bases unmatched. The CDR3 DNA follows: TGTGCCAGCAGCTTTCGACAGGGCAACTCCTACGAGCAGTACTTC. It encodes CASSFRQGNSYEQYF.

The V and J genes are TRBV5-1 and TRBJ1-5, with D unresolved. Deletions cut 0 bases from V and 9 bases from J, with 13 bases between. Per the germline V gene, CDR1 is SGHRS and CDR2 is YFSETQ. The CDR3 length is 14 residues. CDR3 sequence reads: CASSLGIAPGPQHF. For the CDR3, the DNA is TGCGCCAGCAGCTTGGGAATAGCCCCGGGGCCCCAGCATTTT.

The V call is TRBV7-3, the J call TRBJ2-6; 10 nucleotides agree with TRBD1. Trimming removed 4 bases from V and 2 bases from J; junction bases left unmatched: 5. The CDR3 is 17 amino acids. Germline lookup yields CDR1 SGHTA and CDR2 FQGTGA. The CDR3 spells CASSWTGGGTGANVLTF. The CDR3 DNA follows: TGTGCCAGCAGCTGGACAGGGGGAGGAACTGGGGCCAACGTCCTGACTTTC.

CDR3 DNA: TGCGCCAGCAGCCCGACGACAGGCCACCCCTCCTATAATTCACCCCTCCACTTT. This codes for CASSPTTGHPSYNSPLHF. The gene calls are TRBV5-1 and TRBJ1-6; D possibly corresponds to TRBD1 (6 bases). The germline V gene has CDR1 SGHRS and CDR2 YFSETQ. V was cut by 4 bases and J by 0 bases, with 17 bases left in between. The CDR3 spans 18 residues.